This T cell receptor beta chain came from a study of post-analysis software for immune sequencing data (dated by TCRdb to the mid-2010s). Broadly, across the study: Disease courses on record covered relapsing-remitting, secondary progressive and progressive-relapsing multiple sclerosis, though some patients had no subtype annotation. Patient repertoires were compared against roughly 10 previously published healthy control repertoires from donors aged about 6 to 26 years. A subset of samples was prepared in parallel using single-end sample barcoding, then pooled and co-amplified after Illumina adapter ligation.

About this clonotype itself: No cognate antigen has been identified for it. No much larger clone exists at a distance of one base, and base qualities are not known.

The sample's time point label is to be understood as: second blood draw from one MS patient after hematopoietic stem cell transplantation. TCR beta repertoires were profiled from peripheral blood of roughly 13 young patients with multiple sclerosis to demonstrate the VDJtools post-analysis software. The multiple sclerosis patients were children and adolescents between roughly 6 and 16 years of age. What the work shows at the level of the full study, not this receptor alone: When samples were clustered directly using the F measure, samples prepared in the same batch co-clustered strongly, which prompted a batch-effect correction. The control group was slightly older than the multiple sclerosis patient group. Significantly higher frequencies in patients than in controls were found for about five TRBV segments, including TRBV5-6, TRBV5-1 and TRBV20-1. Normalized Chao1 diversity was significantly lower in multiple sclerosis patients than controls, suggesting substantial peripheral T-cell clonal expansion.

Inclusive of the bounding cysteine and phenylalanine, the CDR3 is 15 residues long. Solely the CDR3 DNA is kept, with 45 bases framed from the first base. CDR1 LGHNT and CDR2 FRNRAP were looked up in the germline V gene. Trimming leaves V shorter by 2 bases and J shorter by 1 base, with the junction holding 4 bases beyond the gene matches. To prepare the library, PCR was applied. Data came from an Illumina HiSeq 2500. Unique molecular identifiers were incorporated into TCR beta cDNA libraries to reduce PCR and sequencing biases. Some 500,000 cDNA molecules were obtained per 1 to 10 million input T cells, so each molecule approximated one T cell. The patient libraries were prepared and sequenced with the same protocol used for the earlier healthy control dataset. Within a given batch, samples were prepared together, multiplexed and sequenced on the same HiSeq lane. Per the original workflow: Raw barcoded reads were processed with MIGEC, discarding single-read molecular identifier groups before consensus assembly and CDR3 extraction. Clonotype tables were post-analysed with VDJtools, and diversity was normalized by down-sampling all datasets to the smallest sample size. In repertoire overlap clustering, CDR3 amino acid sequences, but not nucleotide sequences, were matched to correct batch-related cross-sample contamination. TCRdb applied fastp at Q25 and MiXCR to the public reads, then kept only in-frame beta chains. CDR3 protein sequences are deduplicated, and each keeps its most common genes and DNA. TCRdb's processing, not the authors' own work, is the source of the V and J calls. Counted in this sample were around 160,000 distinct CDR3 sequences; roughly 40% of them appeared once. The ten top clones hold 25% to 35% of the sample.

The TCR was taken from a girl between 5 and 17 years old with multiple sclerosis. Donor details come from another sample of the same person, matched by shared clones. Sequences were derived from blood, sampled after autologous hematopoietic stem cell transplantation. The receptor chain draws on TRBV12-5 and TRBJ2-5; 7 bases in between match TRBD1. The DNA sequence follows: TGTGCTAGTGGTTTGTCAAGACAGGGCCAAGAGACCCAGTACTTC. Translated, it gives CASGLSRQGQETQYF.